This is a list of T cell receptor beta chains from one sample in a study of cytomegalovirus exposure and HLA in healthy donors. Measured with immunoSEQ multiplex PCR; TCRdb has only the in-frame clones, and not every one. The sample has about 180,000 clones; around 86% are singletons. Sequencing was performed on PBMCs. The receptors were sampled from a young man in good health and CMV-seropositive. CDR3s include the opening cysteine and the closing phenylalanine or tryptophan. Size tells how often a clone was seen (once, few, many) or the class of an expanded clone, and some rows leave it out.

clone size: -
CDR3 length: 12
J gene: TRBJ2-5
V gene: TRBV19
CDR3 protein: CASSIFGETQYF

clone size: -
CDR3 length: 13
J gene: TRBJ2-1
V gene: TRBV7-9
CDR3 protein: CASSFEAYNEQFF

clone size: -
CDR3 length: 15
J gene: TRBJ1-5
V gene: TRBV18
CDR3 protein: CASTDNRRNNQPQHF

clone size: -
CDR3 length: 14
J gene: TRBJ1-2
V gene: TRBV19
CDR3 protein: CASSIWQRDYGYTF

clone size: once
CDR3 length: 11
J gene: TRBJ2-7
V gene: TRBV7-9
CDR3 protein: CASSPGFEQYF

clone size: -
CDR3 length: 16
J gene: TRBJ2-6
V gene: TRBV7-9
CDR3 protein: CASSPRRVPGANVLTF

clone size: -
CDR3 length: 14
J gene: TRBJ2-7
V gene: TRBV18
CDR3 protein: CASSPAPRGNEQYF

clone size: -
CDR3 length: 15
J gene: TRBJ2-3
V gene: TRBV5-1
CDR3 protein: CASSPGGAGVDTQYF

clone size: -
CDR3 length: 15
J gene: TRBJ2-1
V gene: TRBV13
CDR3 protein: CASSQSGGTYNEQFF

clone size: -
CDR3 length: 12
J gene: TRBJ2-3
V gene: TRBV7-3
CDR3 protein: CASSFEGGTQYF

clone size: -
CDR3 length: 15
J gene: TRBJ2-7
V gene: TRBV5-5
CDR3 protein: CASSPRAGLVDEQYF

clone size: -
CDR3 length: 15
J gene: TRBJ2-5
V gene: TRBV5-1
CDR3 protein: CASSIGTSGQETQYF

clone size: -
CDR3 length: 15
J gene: TRBJ2-1
V gene: TRBV11-2
CDR3 protein: CASSPTSLSYNEQFF

clone size: -
CDR3 length: 12
J gene: TRBJ2-7
V gene: TRBV14
CDR3 protein: CASGPLGYEQYF

clone size: few
CDR3 length: 13
J gene: TRBJ1-2
V gene: TRBV7-6
CDR3 protein: CASSVGQGYGYTF

clone size: -
CDR3 length: 13
J gene: TRBJ2-1
V gene: TRBV28
CDR3 protein: CASIGQGWGEQFF

clone size: -
CDR3 length: 16
J gene: TRBJ2-1
V gene: TRBV19
CDR3 protein: CASSIPLAGELREQFF

clone size: -
CDR3 length: 13
J gene: TRBJ1-1
V gene: TRBV9
CDR3 protein: CASSVGDRGEAFF

clone size: -
CDR3 length: 17
J gene: TRBJ2-1
V gene: TRBV27
CDR3 protein: CASSFLRLAGGYNEQFF

clone size: -
CDR3 length: 16
J gene: TRBJ1-1
V gene: TRBV9
CDR3 protein: CASSPPLRQGFTEAFF

clone size: -
CDR3 length: 15
J gene: TRBJ2-1
V gene: TRBV5-1
CDR3 protein: CASSFTADSYNEQFF

clone size: -
CDR3 length: 14
J gene: TRBJ1-2
V gene: TRBV4-3
CDR3 protein: CASSPVIGAYGYTF

clone size: once
CDR3 length: 14
J gene: TRBJ2-1
V gene: TRBV5-1
CDR3 protein: CASSLGLGEREQFF

clone size: -
CDR3 length: 13
J gene: TRBJ2-1
V gene: TRBV25-1
CDR3 protein: CASSGQGPTEQFF

clone size: -
CDR3 length: 15
J gene: TRBJ2-7
V gene: TRBV7-8
CDR3 protein: CASSFLDRGGYEQYF

clone size: -
CDR3 length: 15
J gene: TRBJ2-7
V gene: TRBV18
CDR3 protein: CASSPDGEGDYEQYF

clone size: -
CDR3 length: 11
J gene: TRBJ2-1
V gene: TRBV11-2
CDR3 protein: CASSLTDEQFF

clone size: -
CDR3 length: 15
J gene: TRBJ2-7
V gene: TRBV9
CDR3 protein: CASSVNGGAGYEQYF

clone size: -
CDR3 length: 13
J gene: TRBJ2-1
V gene: TRBV5-4
CDR3 protein: CATGPGVGNEQFF

clone size: -
CDR3 length: 18
J gene: TRBJ2-2
V gene: TRBV5-6
CDR3 protein: CASSLFGTSGSMGGELFF

clone size: -
CDR3 length: 16
J gene: TRBJ2-1
V gene: TRBV11-2
CDR3 protein: CASSLYGLGSNNEQFF

clone size: few
CDR3 length: 14
J gene: TRBJ1-2
V gene: TRBV14
CDR3 protein: CASSPLGETGSYTF

clone size: -
CDR3 length: 15
J gene: TRBJ2-4
V gene: TRBV7-2
CDR3 protein: CASSLYGGGPDIQYF

clone size: few
CDR3 length: 15
J gene: TRBJ1-5
V gene: TRBV18
CDR3 protein: CASSTGTGTNQPQHF

clone size: -
CDR3 length: 15
J gene: TRBJ2-7
V gene: TRBV5-1
CDR3 protein: CASSSGDLPSYEQYF

clone size: -
CDR3 length: 14
J gene: TRBJ2-7
V gene: TRBV7-2
CDR3 protein: CASSFAGIGYEQYF

clone size: -
CDR3 length: 16
J gene: TRBJ1-2
V gene: TRBV28
CDR3 protein: CASSPMNQGTHYGYTF

clone size: -
CDR3 length: 14
J gene: TRBJ1-3
V gene: TRBV18
CDR3 protein: CASSPPLSGNTIYF

clone size: -
CDR3 length: 15
J gene: TRBJ1-5
V gene: TRBV28
CDR3 protein: CASSFPIIGVQPQHF

clone size: -
CDR3 length: 13
J gene: TRBJ1-1
V gene: TRBV5-1
CDR3 protein: CASSGQANTEAFF

clone size: -
CDR3 length: 15
J gene: TRBJ1-1
V gene: TRBV29-1
CDR3 protein: CSVERDRGSNTEAFF

clone size: few
CDR3 length: 14
J gene: TRBJ1-6
V gene: TRBV6-5
CDR3 protein: CASSNREGDSPLHF

clone size: -
CDR3 length: 13
J gene: TRBJ2-2
V gene: TRBV29-1
CDR3 protein: CSVPGTGRGELFF

clone size: few
CDR3 length: 12
J gene: TRBJ1-1
V gene: TRBV2
CDR3 protein: CASIRYGTEAFF

clone size: -
CDR3 length: 15
J gene: TRBJ2-1
V gene: TRBV4-3
CDR3 protein: CASSQFRGSYNEQFF

clone size: -
CDR3 length: 13
J gene: TRBJ2-4
V gene: TRBV6-5
CDR3 protein: CASSYSDSGGQYF

clone size: -
CDR3 length: 14
J gene: TRBJ2-3
V gene: TRBV6-4
CDR3 protein: CASSDSSRGDTQYF

clone size: -
CDR3 length: 13
J gene: TRBJ2-2
V gene: TRBV7-2
CDR3 protein: CASSLAYRGELFF

clone size: many
CDR3 length: 16
J gene: TRBJ1-1
V gene: TRBV6-6
CDR3 protein: CASISPRDRENTEAFF

clone size: -
CDR3 length: 15
J gene: TRBJ1-4
V gene: TRBV11-2
CDR3 protein: CASSLAPATNEKLFF

clone size: -
CDR3 length: 14
J gene: TRBJ2-2
V gene: TRBV6-4
CDR3 protein: CASRTSLGSGELFF

clone size: -
CDR3 length: 12
J gene: TRBJ1-2
V gene: TRBV2
CDR3 protein: CASIGGRYGYTF

clone size: -
CDR3 length: 15
J gene: TRBJ1-5
V gene: TRBV28
CDR3 protein: CASSLFGARNQPQHF

clone size: -
CDR3 length: 14
J gene: TRBJ1-2
V gene: TRBV7-9
CDR3 protein: CASSLAGDNYGYTF

clone size: -
CDR3 length: 16
J gene: TRBJ2-2
V gene: TRBV7-8
CDR3 protein: CASSLVGGSLTGELFF

clone size: -
CDR3 length: 12
J gene: TRBJ2-7
V gene: TRBV7-9
CDR3 protein: CASSLDLYEQYF